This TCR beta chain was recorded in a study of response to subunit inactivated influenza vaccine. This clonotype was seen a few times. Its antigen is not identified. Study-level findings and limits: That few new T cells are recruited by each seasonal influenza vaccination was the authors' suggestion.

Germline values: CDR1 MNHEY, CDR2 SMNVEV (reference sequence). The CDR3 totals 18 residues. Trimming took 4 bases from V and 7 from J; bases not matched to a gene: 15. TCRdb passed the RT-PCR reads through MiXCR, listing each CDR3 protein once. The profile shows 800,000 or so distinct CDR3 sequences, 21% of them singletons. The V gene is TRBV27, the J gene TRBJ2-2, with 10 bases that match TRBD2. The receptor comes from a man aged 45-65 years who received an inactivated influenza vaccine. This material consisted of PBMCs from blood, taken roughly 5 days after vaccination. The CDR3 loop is CASSYVLGLAGDGGELFF. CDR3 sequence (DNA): TGTGCCAGCAGTTATGTATTGGGGCTAGCGGGAGATGGCGGGGAGCTGTTTTTT.